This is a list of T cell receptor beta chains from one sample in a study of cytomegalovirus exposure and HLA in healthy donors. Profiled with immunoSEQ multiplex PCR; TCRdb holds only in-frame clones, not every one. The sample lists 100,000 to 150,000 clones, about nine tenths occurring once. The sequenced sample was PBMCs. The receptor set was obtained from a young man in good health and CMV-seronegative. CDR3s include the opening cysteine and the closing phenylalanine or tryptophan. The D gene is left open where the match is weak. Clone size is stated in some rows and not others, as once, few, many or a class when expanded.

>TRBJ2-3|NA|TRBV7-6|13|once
TGTGCCAGCAGCTATCCTGCGGGGCTTACGCAGTATTTT
CASSYPAGLTQYF
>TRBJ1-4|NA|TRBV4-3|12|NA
TGCGCCAGCAGCCAAGAGAGGGAAAAACTGTTTTTT
CASSQEREKLFF
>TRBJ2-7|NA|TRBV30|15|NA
TGTGCCTGGAGTGTAGTCAGGGTAGGGTCCTACGAGCAGTACTTC
CAWSVVRVGSYEQYF
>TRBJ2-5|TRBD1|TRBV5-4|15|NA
TGTGCCAGCAGCTCATATCAGGGGGCCCAAGAGACCCAGTACTTC
CASSSYQGAQETQYF
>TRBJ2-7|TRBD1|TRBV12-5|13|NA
TGTGCTAGTGGCTGGGACAGGGGCTACGAGCAGTACTTC
CASGWDRGYEQYF
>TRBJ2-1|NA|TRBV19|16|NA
TGTGCCAGTAGTAAAGGACTGGCTCTGGGCTACAATGAGCAGTTCTTC
CASSKGLALGYNEQFF
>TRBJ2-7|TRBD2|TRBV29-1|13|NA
TGCAGCGTTCTAGGACTAGCAACCTACGAGCAGTACTTC
CSVLGLATYEQYF
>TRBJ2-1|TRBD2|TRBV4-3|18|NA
TGCGCCAGCAGCCAGGGATCGATCGGCGGGAGGGCCAGAGATGAGCAGTTCTTC
CASSQGSIGGRARDEQFF
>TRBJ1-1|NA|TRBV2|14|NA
TGTGCCAGCAGTGACGGCGGCATGAACACTGAAGCTTTCTTT
CASSDGGMNTEAFF
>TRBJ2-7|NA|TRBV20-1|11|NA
TGCAGTGCTAGACGGGAGTACGAGCAGTACTTC
CSARREYEQYF
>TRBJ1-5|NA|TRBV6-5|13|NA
TGTGCCAGCCGACAAACAGGGACTCAGCCCCAGCATTTT
CASRQTGTQPQHF
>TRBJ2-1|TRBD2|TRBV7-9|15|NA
TGTGCCAGCAGCTCGACTAGCGGGAGTGATGATGAGCAGTTCTTC
CASSSTSGSDDEQFF
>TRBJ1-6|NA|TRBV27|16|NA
TGTGCCAGCCGCCCCCTCGGGACAACCTATAATTCACCCCTCCACTTT
CASRPLGTTYNSPLHF
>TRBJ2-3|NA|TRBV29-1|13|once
TGCAGCGTTGCAGAACAGGCGGGGGATACGCAGTATTTT
CSVAEQAGDTQYF
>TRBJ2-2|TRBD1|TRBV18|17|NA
TGTGCCAGCTCACCCCTACTACAGGGGGCGAACACCGGGGAGCTGTTTTTT
CASSPLLQGANTGELFF
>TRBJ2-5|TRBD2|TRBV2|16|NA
TGTGCCAGCAGTGTCGGACTAGCGGGACCCCAAGAGACCCAGTACTTC
CASSVGLAGPQETQYF
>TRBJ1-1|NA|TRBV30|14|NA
TGTGCCTGGAGTGTGGCTGGTCGGAACACTGAAGCTTTCTTT
CAWSVAGRNTEAFF